This T cell receptor (beta chain) derives from a study of shared clonotypes between healthy human individuals. Study-level points and caveats: Clonotype sharing among donors, it was expected, would be affected by sequencing depth.

On this clone: What it recognizes is unknown.

CDR3 length: 17 amino acids. Per the germline V gene, CDR1 is MDHEN and CDR2 is SYDVKM. V gave up 4 bases and J gave up 1 base, with 18 bases separating them. Repertoires were generated with immunoSEQ multiplex PCR, while TCRdb's copy carries only in-frame clones and drops some. This sample has a few million clones; 85% to 95% occur once, and the top ten carry around 0.4%. The sequencing input was naive CD4+ T cells from PBMCs. The subset denotes: CD45RA+ positively selected. The chain joins TRBV28 to TRBJ2-3; D unclear. The clonotype originates from a man younger than 35 in good health. Some clones in this sample may be carry-over from other donors' samples. The CDR3 nucleotides are TGTGCCAGCAGTTCCAGATACGATGTCCAGGGCACAGATACGCAGTATTTT. This encodes CASSSRYDVQGTDTQYF.